This passage covers 13 T cell receptor beta chains from one sample sequenced in a study of T-cell reconstitution after alpha-beta-depleted transplantation in children. Preparation of the TCRbeta library involved a method that used unique molecular identifiers. Using its own MiXCR run on the PCR reads, TCRdb lists one record per CDR3 protein. The sample lists 480,000 or so distinct CDR3 sequences, about 10% occurring once. This material consisted of PBMCs, taken before TCRalphabeta/CD19-depleted stem cell transplant. The receptors were sampled from a child aged 2 to 10 with inherited bone marrow failure, due to receive a stem cell transplant.

This clonotype was detected ten times or more. The J gene is TRBJ2-6, the V gene TRBV20-1; 7 nucleotides agree with TRBD1. CDR1 and CDR2 (germline): DFQATT, SNEGSKA (reference sequence). J lost 2 bases, V lost 5 bases, and 9 bases had no gene match. The CDR3 extends over 16 amino acids. CDR3 loop: CSAGPTGLAGANVLTF. DNA for the CDR3: TGCAGTGCTGGGCCGACAGGGTTGGCTGGGGCCAACGTCCTGACTTTC.

This clonotype occurred many times. This chain joins TRBV20-1 and TRBJ2-3; 8 positions match TRBD2. V trimming: 0 bases; J trimming: 2 bases; junction bases outside the gene matches: 4. Germline V CDR1 and CDR2: DFQATT, SNEGSKA (reference sequence). CDR3 size: 15 residues. This CDR3 reads CSARDGRAFTDTQYF. CDR3 coding DNA: TGCAGTGCTAGAGACGGGAGGGCCTTCACAGATACGCAGTATTTT.

This clonotype occurred many times. This CDR3 reads CASSFPGQGFEQYF. CDR3 nucleotide sequence: TGCGCCAGCAGCTTTCCGGGACAGGGTTTCGAGCAGTACTTC. This chain joins TRBV5-1 and TRBJ2-7; TRBD1 matches at 9 bases. The CDR3 has 14 residues. Germline V gene data show CDR1 as SGHRS and CDR2 as YFSETQ. Trimming took 2 bases from V and 6 from J; bases not matched to a gene: 6.

Of note for this clonotype: A much larger clone differs by one base, so this may be a read error. CDR3 bases: TGTGCCAGCAGCCATAGTGACAGGGGCCAAGAGACCCATTACTTC. Amino acids: CASSHSDRGQETHYF. The chain combines TRBV5-4 with TRBJ2-5, with 8 bases fitting TRBD1. CDR3 size: 15 residues. The germline V gene has CDR1 SGHNT and CDR2 YYREEE (reference sequence).

There are many counts of this clonotype. The gene calls are TRBV7-2 and TRBJ2-3; 11 bases are a match to TRBD2. There are 15 residues in the CDR3. Trimming took 3 bases from V and 7 from J; bases not matched to a gene: 6. Germline V gene lookup returns CDR1 SGHTA and CDR2 FQGNSA. DNA of the CDR3: TGTGCCAGCAGCTTCACTAGCGGGAGTGAGAATACGCAGTATTTT. Amino acid sequence: CASSFTSGSENTQYF. Full variable domain (missing parts from reference TRBV7-2 and TRBJ2-3): GAGVSQSPSNKVTEKGKDVELRCDPISGHTALYWYRQSLGQGLEFLIYFQGNSAPDKSGLPSDRFSAERTGGSVSTLTIQRTQQEDSAVYLCASSFTSGSENTQYFGPGTRLTVL.

This chain connects TRBV5-4 to TRBJ1-3; TRBD1 aligns across 7 bases. The CDR3 loop spans 16 amino acids. Germline values: CDR1 SGHNT, CDR2 YYREEE (reference sequence). After removal of 3 bases from V and 4 bases from J, the junction contained 10 bases not matched to a gene. This chain's CDR3 is CASSSNPGGAGNTIYF. The CDR3 DNA is TGTGCCAGCAGCTCGAATCCAGGGGGAGCGGGAAACACCATATATTTT. The full variable domain, its missing parts supplied by reference TRBV5-4 and TRBJ1-3, is ETGVTQSPTHLIKTRGQQVTLRCSSQSGHNTVSWYQQALGQGPQFIFQYYREEENGRGNFPPRFSGLQFPNYSSELNVNALELDDSALYLCASSSNPGGAGNTIYFGEGSWLTVV.

This clonotype has at least ten counts. This chain links TRBV12-3 or TRBV12-4 with TRBJ1-1, with D uncertain. The CDR3 is made up of 12 amino acids. V lost 6 bases and J 6 bases, leaving 11 bases between the germline ends. The CDR3 DNA reads TGTGCCAGCAGCTTTAGACCGGCTGAAGCTTTCTTT. It yields the protein CASSFRPAEAFF.

This clonotype was counted many times. The V and J genes are TRBV6-1 and TRBJ2-4; possibly TRBD1 for D (5 bases). This CDR3 is built from 14 residues. V was trimmed by 7 bases and J by 8 bases, leaving 18 bases between them. In germline, CDR1 is MNHNS, CDR2 SASEGT. CDR3 amino acids: CASTLFPGSDIQYF. The DNA of the CDR3 is TGTGCCAGCACTCTCTTCCCAGGGTCTGACATTCAGTACTTC.

This clonotype was found many times. The chain joins TRBV27 to TRBJ1-1; unclear D gene. Germline V gene data show CDR1 as MNHEY and CDR2 as SMNVEV (reference sequence). The germline V and J ends were trimmed by 3 bases and 2 bases, with 10 bases remaining between them. The CDR3 contains 14 residues. The CDR3 DNA sequence: TGTGCCAGCAGTTTCCTCGGGAGTAACACTGAAGCTTTCTTT. Protein sequence: CASSFLGSNTEAFF.

This clonotype was seen only a few times. The V gene is TRBV10-3, the J gene TRBJ2-1, with D tentatively TRBD2 (6 bases). CDR1 and CDR2 (germline): ENHRY, SYGVKD. CDR3 size: 16 residues. Trimming took off 5 bases at V and 0 bases at J, with 14 bases between the two ends. The CDR3 protein is CAISPSAGLSYNEQFF. The CDR3 coding sequence is TGTGCCATCAGTCCCTCGGCGGGACTCTCCTACAATGAGCAGTTCTTC.

This clonotype has ten or more counts. The V call is TRBV28, the J call TRBJ2-4; 15 bases agree with TRBD2. Per germline, CDR1 MDHEN and CDR2 SYDVKM. V gave up 9 bases and J gave up 1 base; unmatched junction bases: 7. The CDR3 contains 17 residues. CDR3 sequence: CARPGLAGGGAKNIQYF. The CDR3 DNA follows: TGTGCCAGGCCGGGACTAGCGGGAGGAGGGGCCAAAAACATTCAGTACTTC.

This clonotype was found a few times. V gene TRBV29-1 combines with J gene TRBJ2-1, with D perhaps matching TRBD2 (6 bases). The CDR3 extends over 16 amino acids. The germline CDR1 and CDR2 sequences are SQVTM and ANQGSEA. V was cut by 1 base and J by 0 bases, with 13 bases left in between. Written as DNA, the CDR3 is TGCAGCGTTGAAGCGGAGGGCCAGAGCTCCTACAATGAGCAGTTCTTC. The encoded protein is CSVEAEGQSSYNEQFF.

Many counts were recorded for this clonotype. The chain is built from TRBV11-2 and TRBJ2-3; TRBD2 agrees at 7 bases. The CDR3 runs 16 residues. Germline-derived CDR1 and CDR2 are SGHAT and FQNNGV. Trimming cost V 6 bases and J 1 base; bases outside gene matches: 10. For the CDR3, the DNA is TGTGCCAGCAGGTTTCTGGCGGGAGATGGCACAGATACGCAGTATTTT. This translates into CASRFLAGDGTDTQYF.